The clone carrying this TCR beta chain showed up just once. Its antigen is not known. The sample is drawn from a study of OX40 agonist ivuxolimab in advanced cancers. Overall study results and limits: CD8+ T cells (on average) carried more expanded clones than CD4+ T cells.

The table came from immunoSEQ multiplex PCR; TCRdb's copy has only in-frame clones and leaves some out. The top ten hold about 14% of the sample, which has around 27,000 clones, roughly 76% seen once. Germline values: CDR1 SNHLY, CDR2 FYNNEI. The CDR3 runs 12 residues. V was cut by 6 bases and J by 7 bases, with 12 bases left in between. This clonotype originated in an adult with an advanced solid tumor such as melanoma, head and neck, liver or kidney cancer. V is TRBV2 and J is TRBJ1-1; D gene uncertain. Source: CD4+ or CD8+ T cells sorted from blood, taken in a trial of the OX40 agonist ivuxolimab. The CDR3 bases are TGTGCCAGCAGCGTCTTGGTGGTTGAAGCTTTCTTT. Its protein product is CASSVLVVEAFF.